This TCR beta chain originates from a study of blood T cell repertoires in COVID-19. Germline V lookup: CDR1 LNHDA, CDR2 SQIVND (reference sequence). Trimming shortened V by 6 bases and J by 7 bases, and 16 bases separated the two germline ends. The CDR3 covers 14 residues. Only in-frame clones appear in the TCRdb table, and some are missing; sequencing was by immunoSEQ multiplex PCR. Counted here are some 400,000 clones, 80% to 90% occurring once; the ten biggest clones make up over 9.5%. The sequence came from a woman younger than 45 with COVID-19, enrolled during active disease. The chain has TRBV19 and TRBJ1-5, with D tentatively TRBD1 (5 bases). The sample consisted of peripheral blood. The CDR3 loop is CASSPPQGWQPQHF. In DNA, the CDR3 is TGTGCCAGTAGCCCTCCTCAGGGTTGGCAGCCCCAGCATTTT. The full variable domain, with the rest looked up from reference TRBV19 and TRBJ1-5, is DGGITQSPKYLFRKEGQNVTLSCEQNLNHDAMYWYRQDPGQGLRLIYYSQIVNDFQKGDIAEGYSVSREKKESFPLTVTSAQKNPTAFYLCASSPPQGWQPQHFGDGTRLSIL.